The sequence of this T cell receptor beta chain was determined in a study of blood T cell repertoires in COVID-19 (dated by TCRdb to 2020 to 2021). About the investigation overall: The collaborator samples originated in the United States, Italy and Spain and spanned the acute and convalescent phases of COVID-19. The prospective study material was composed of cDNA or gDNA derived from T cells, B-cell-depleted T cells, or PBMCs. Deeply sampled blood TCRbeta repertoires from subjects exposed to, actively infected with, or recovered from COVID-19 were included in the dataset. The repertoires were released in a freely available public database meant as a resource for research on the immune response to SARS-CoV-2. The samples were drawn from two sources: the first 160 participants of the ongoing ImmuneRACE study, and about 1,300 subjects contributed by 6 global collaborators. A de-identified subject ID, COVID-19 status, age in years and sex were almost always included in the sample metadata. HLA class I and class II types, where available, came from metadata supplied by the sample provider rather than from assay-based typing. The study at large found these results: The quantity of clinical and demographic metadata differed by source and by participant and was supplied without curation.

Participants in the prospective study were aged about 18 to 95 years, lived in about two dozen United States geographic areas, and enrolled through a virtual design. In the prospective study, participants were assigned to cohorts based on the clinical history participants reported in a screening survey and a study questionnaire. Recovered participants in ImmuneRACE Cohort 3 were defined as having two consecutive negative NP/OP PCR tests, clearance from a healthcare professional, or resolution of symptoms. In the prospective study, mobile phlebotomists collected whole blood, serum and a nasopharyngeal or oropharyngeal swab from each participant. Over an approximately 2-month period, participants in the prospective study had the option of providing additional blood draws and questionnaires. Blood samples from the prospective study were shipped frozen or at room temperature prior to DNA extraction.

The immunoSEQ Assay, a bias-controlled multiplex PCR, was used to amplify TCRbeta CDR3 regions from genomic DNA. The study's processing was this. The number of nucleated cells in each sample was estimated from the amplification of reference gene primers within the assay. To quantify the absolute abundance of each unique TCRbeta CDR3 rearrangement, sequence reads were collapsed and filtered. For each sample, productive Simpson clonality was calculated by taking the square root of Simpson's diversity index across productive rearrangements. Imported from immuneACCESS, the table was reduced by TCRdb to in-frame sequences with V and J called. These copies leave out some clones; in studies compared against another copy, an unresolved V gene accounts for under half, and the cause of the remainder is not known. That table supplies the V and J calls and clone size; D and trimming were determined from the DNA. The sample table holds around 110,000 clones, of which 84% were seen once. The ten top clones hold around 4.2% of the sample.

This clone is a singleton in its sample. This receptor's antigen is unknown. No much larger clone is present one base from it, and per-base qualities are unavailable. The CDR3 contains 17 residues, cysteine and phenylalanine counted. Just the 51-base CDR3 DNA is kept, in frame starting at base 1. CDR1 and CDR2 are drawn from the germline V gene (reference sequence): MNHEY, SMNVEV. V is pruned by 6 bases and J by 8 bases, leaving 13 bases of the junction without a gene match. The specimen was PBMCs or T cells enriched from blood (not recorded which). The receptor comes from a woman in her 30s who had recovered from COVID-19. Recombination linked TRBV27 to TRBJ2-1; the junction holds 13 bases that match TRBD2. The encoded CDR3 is CASRPPRLAGGVHEQFF. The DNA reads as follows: TGTGCCAGCAGACCCCCCCGACTAGCGGGAGGTGTGCATGAGCAGTTCTTC.